A selection of T cell receptor beta chains follows, all from one sample in a study of T cells expressing NK-cell markers. TCRdb reanalyzed the 5' RACE reads and collapses them to one entry per CDR3 protein, without DNA. The data include around 140,000 distinct CDR3 sequences; the top ten clones carry 12%. The specimen was blood T cells: a sorted CD56 or NKG2C T cell subset, CD4+ or CD8+ T cells, or bulk PBMC T cells (not recorded which). These receptors all come from a man aged 18-30 years in good health. Both conserved end residues are part of each CDR3. Not every row has a clone size; where given, it reads once, few, many or a size class.

V: TRBV28; J: TRBJ2-1; size: -; CDR3: CASSQLAGGGNEQFF
V: TRBV25-1; J: TRBJ2-2; size: -; CDR3: CASSEFGLAGANTGELFF
V: TRBV30; J: TRBJ2-1; size: -; CDR3: CAWVGRIYNEQFF
V: TRBV20-1; J: TRBJ2-7; size: -; CDR3: CSARGTEAYEQYF
V: TRBV5-1; J: TRBJ1-1; size: -; CDR3: CASSWMEVNTEAFF
V: TRBV12-3/TRBV12-4; J: TRBJ2-7; size: -; CDR3: CASSLRAEQYF
V: TRBV4-3; J: TRBJ2-1; size: -; CDR3: CASSQVRLAGDNEQFF
V: TRBV13; J: TRBJ2-7; size: -; CDR3: CASSPRQGDEQYF
V: TRBV27; J: TRBJ2-7; size: -; CDR3: CASSPGQGASYEQYF
V: TRBV4-2; J: TRBJ2-1; size: -; CDR3: CASSPWSGDQRGNEQFF
V: TRBV7-2; J: TRBJ2-7; size: -; CDR3: CASSFNPYYEQYF
V: TRBV7-6; J: TRBJ2-5; size: -; CDR3: CASSLDGTSGRAWYF
V: TRBV12-3/TRBV12-4; J: TRBJ1-1; size: -; CDR3: CASNTGSNTEAFF
V: TRBV27; J: TRBJ2-2; size: -; CDR3: CASSFGPGDRTGELFF
V: TRBV20-1; J: TRBJ2-1; size: -; CDR3: CSADTRLSLSNEQFF
V: TRBV28; J: TRBJ2-7; size: -; CDR3: CASRPHNRGEEQYF
V: TRBV11-3; J: TRBJ2-3; size: -; CDR3: CASSLGREGTDTQYF
V: TRBV7-6; J: TRBJ2-5; size: -; CDR3: CASSMRLAGEETQYF
V: TRBV20-1; J: TRBJ1-4; size: -; CDR3: CSAPTNRFSEKLFF
V: TRBV12-3/TRBV12-4; J: TRBJ2-5; size: -; CDR3: CASSFIVLGETQYF
V: TRBV12-3/TRBV12-4; J: TRBJ2-7; size: -; CDR3: CASSLSVKPHEQYF
V: TRBV27; J: TRBJ2-7; size: -; CDR3: CASSPIAGGIYEQYF
V: TRBV29-1; J: TRBJ1-4; size: -; CDR3: CSVTGTGDEKLFF
V: TRBV6-5; J: TRBJ1-3; size: -; CDR3: CASRLLGSGNTIYF
V: TRBV11-2; J: TRBJ2-7; size: -; CDR3: CASSSLTLYEQYF
V: TRBV18; J: TRBJ2-5; size: -; CDR3: CASSPLILAEGQETQYF
V: TRBV13; J: TRBJ2-3; size: -; CDR3: CASSLRGSADTQYF
V: TRBV10-3; J: TRBJ2-1; size: -; CDR3: CAISDPGTSGPYEQFF
V: TRBV7-8; J: TRBJ2-1; size: medium-sized; CDR3: CASSDPSVGAGWNEQFF
V: TRBV6-5; J: TRBJ2-7; size: -; CDR3: CASSTLRLESYEQYF
V: TRBV12-3/TRBV12-4; J: TRBJ2-5; size: -; CDR3: CASRGTGSTETQYF
V: TRBV6-2/TRBV6-3; J: TRBJ2-3; size: -; CDR3: CASNRLAGEIVDTQYF
V: TRBV4-1; J: TRBJ2-1; size: -; CDR3: CASSQGQELTYNEQFF
V: TRBV24-1; J: TRBJ1-5; size: -; CDR3: CATSDATDGYQPQHF
V: TRBV2; J: TRBJ2-3; size: -; CDR3: CASSEVGAPTDTQYF
V: TRBV27; J: TRBJ2-3; size: -; CDR3: CASSRPAGAGTDTQYF
V: TRBV4-1; J: TRBJ2-1; size: -; CDR3: CASSQAPDEQFF
V: TRBV5-1; J: TRBJ1-1; size: -; CDR3: CASSLPTGTMNTEAFF
V: TRBV6-1; J: TRBJ1-1; size: -; CDR3: CASSEDAAPTGGTAFF
V: TRBV3-1; J: TRBJ2-2; size: -; CDR3: CASMGNTGELFF
V: TRBV4-1; J: TRBJ1-1; size: -; CDR3: CASSQGLGVGLEAFF
V: TRBV4-1; J: TRBJ1-1; size: -; CDR3: CASSQEVGTWGAFF
V: TRBV7-3; J: TRBJ2-5; size: -; CDR3: CASSLNRVETQYF
V: TRBV7-6; J: TRBJ2-7; size: -; CDR3: CASSFVSGDRAREQYF
V: TRBV11-1; J: TRBJ2-7; size: -; CDR3: CASSSRGTGVEQYF
V: TRBV23-1; J: TRBJ2-4; size: -; CDR3: CASPGPAKNIQYF
V: TRBV11-2; J: TRBJ2-1; size: -; CDR3: CATETSGRGNEQFF
V: TRBV10-1; J: TRBJ1-1; size: -; CDR3: CASTGQYEAFF
V: TRBV19; J: TRBJ1-3; size: -; CDR3: CASTSFSGNTIYF
V: TRBV7-9; J: TRBJ1-2; size: -; CDR3: CASRPTGTVYGYTF
V: TRBV29-1; J: TRBJ2-1; size: -; CDR3: CSVDGSSGHVF
V: TRBV5-1; J: TRBJ2-7; size: -; CDR3: CASSLGRSHTYEQYF
V: TRBV2; J: TRBJ2-1; size: -; CDR3: CASSEVSGRGNEQFF
V: TRBV30; J: TRBJ2-1; size: -; CDR3: CAWSGDLYNEQFF
V: TRBV2; J: TRBJ1-4; size: -; CDR3: CASSETGSTNEKLFF